One and the same sample provided the 27 T cell receptor beta chains below, sequenced in a study of blood T cell repertoires in COVID-19. The assay was immunoSEQ multiplex PCR, and TCRdb's table has in-frame clones only and misses some. The sample yields 25,000 to 35,000 clones, around 85% seen once. Sequenced: peripheral blood. The receptor set was obtained from a human donor in a cohort sampled during active COVID-19.

DNA of the CDR3: TGTGCCAGCAGCTTAGCGGGAGGGTTAACCGGGGAGCTGTTTTTT. Its protein is CASSLAGGLTGELFF. This chain links TRBV11-3 with TRBJ2-2; TRBD2 matches 8 bases. The germline V gene encodes CDR1 SGHNT and CDR2 YENEEA. The CDR3 consists of 15 residues. V shed 1 base, J shed 5 bases, and the junction held 3 bases outside the gene matches. Full variable domain (remainder filled in from reference TRBV11-3 and TRBJ2-2): EAGVVQSPRYKIIEKKQPVAFWCNPISGHNTLYWYLQNLGQGPELLIRYENEEAVDDSQLPKDRFSAERLKGVDSTLKIQPAELGDSAVYLCASSLAGGLTGELFFGEGSRLTVL.

This clone was picked up a small number of times. The V call is TRBV21-1, the J call TRBJ2-1; the table's D call, TRBD2, has no DNA check behind it. TRBV21-1 is recorded as a pseudogene. This CDR3 is built from 11 residues. CDR3 sequence: CSGIDYNEQFF. The CDR3 coding sequence is TGTAGCGGGATCGATTACAATGAGCAGTTCTTC.

The V call is TRBV6-4, the J call TRBJ2-3; TRBD2 is a possible D gene (6 bases). The CDR3 covers 15 residues. The germline V gene encodes CDR1 MRHNA and CDR2 SNTAGT. V lost 5 bases to trimming and J lost 1 base, with 13 bases between them. The CDR3 sequence: CASSPNGGGTDTQYF. The CDR3 DNA follows: TGTGCCAGCAGTCCCAACGGGGGTGGCACAGATACGCAGTATTTT.

This rearrangement joins TRBV2 to TRBJ2-7, with D possibly being TRBD1 (6 bases). CDR1 is SNHLY, CDR2 FYNNEI, per germline. The length of the CDR3 is 15 residues. Trimming stripped 4 bases from V and 0 bases from J, with 13 bases between. The CDR3 DNA is TGTGCCAGCAGTGCACAGGGAATATCCTCCTACGAGCAGTACTTC. Translated, it gives CASSAQGISSYEQYF.

V is TRBV24-1 and J is TRBJ2-3; D possibly corresponds to TRBD1 (6 bases). The CDR3 covers 16 residues. V was shortened by 2 bases and J by 1 base, with 12 bases between the two germline ends. Germline V gene lookup returns CDR1 KGHDR and CDR2 SFDVKD. CDR3 region: CATSDYMRTGTDTQYF. The CDR3 coding sequence is TGTGCCACCAGTGATTACATGAGGACAGGCACAGATACGCAGTATTTT.

V is TRBV3-1 (or the pseudogene TRBV3-2) and J is TRBJ2-2, with 8 bases fitting TRBD2. This CDR3 has 13 residues. With V trimmed by 4 bases and J by 6 bases, 1 base remained unmatched. CDR1 is LGHDT, CDR2 YNNKEL, per germline (reference sequence). The CDR3 nucleotides are TGTGCCAGCAGCCCGACTAGCGCCGGGGAGCTGTTTTTT. Protein: CASSPTSAGELFF.

The chain recombines TRBV5-1 with TRBJ2-5; 9 bases agree with TRBD2. Germline-derived CDR1 and CDR2 are SGHRS and YFSETQ. The V gene end was trimmed by 0 bases and the J gene end by 5 bases; junction bases not matched to a gene: 2. The CDR3 sequence is 14 residues long. The CDR3 region has the DNA TGCGCCAGCAGCTTGGGGCTAGCGGGGGAGACCCAGTACTTC. This encodes CASSLGLAGETQYF. Drawing the rest from reference TRBV5-1 and TRBJ2-5, the complete variable domain is KAGVTQTPRYLIKTRGQQVTLSCSPISGHRSVSWYQQTPGQGLQFLFEYFSETQRNKGNFPGRFSGRQFSNSRSEMNVSTLELGDSALYLCASSLGLAGETQYFGPGTRLLVL.

The gene calls are TRBV3-1 (or the pseudogene TRBV3-2) and TRBJ2-7, with 7 bases identical to TRBD1. The J segment lost 7 bases and the V segment lost 2 bases, leaving 8 bases of the junction unmatched. Germline V lookup: CDR1 LGHDT, CDR2 YNNKEL (reference sequence). The CDR3 is made up of 14 amino acids. The CDR3 loop is CASSQTGQVGEQYF. The CDR3 coding sequence is TGTGCCAGCAGCCAAACAGGACAGGTAGGGGAGCAGTACTTC.

The count of this clone is one. This chain joins TRBV5-4 and TRBJ2-5; 7 bases map to TRBD1. J gave up 0 bases and V 4 bases, and 6 bases lay outside the gene matches. There are 15 residues in the CDR3. Germline lookup yields CDR1 SGHNT and CDR2 YYREEE (reference sequence). CDR3 loop: CASSQFDRDQETQYF. In DNA, the CDR3 is TGTGCCAGCAGCCAATTTGACAGGGACCAAGAGACCCAGTACTTC.

V gene TRBV19 combines with J gene TRBJ1-5; TRBD1 aligns across 8 bases. The V segment lost 7 bases and the J segment 7 bases; nucleotides outside the gene matches: 9. The CDR3 covers 14 residues. The germline V gene has CDR1 LNHDA and CDR2 SQIVND (reference sequence). CDR3 region: CASTSGGAGQPQHF. CDR3 nucleotides: TGTGCCAGTACCTCAGGGGGCGCTGGGCAGCCCCAGCATTTT.

The chain uses TRBV5-1 and TRBJ2-3; no reliable D call. Trimming left V 1 base short and J 2 bases short, with 20 bases between. Germline V gene lookup returns CDR1 SGHRS and CDR2 YFSETQ. The CDR3 loop spans 18 amino acids. CDR3 amino acids: CASSLRLQAPIHTDTQYF. In nucleotides, the CDR3 is TGCGCCAGCAGCTTGCGTCTGCAGGCACCCATTCACACAGATACGCAGTATTTT.

By sample share, this clone is medium-sized. Other DNA sequences of this sample code for an identical CDR3. V and J are TRBV2 and TRBJ2-7; D is ambiguous. The germline CDR1 and CDR2 sequences are SNHLY and FYNNEI. Trimming pared 0 bases from V and 2 bases from J, leaving 5 bases between. The CDR3 length is 13 residues. CDR3 amino acids: CASSEASAYEQYF. CDR3 sequence (DNA): TGTGCCAGCAGTGAAGCGTCGGCCTACGAGCAGTACTTC.

This chain connects TRBV14 to TRBJ2-7, with TRBD2 identical over 10 bases. Trimming cost V 4 bases and J 8 bases; bases outside gene matches: 11. The CDR3 loop spans 15 amino acids. CDR1 is SGHDN, CDR2 FVKESK, per germline. This CDR3 is CASSPGTSAGVKQYF. CDR3 coding DNA: TGTGCCAGCAGCCCCGGGACTAGCGCCGGAGTGAAGCAGTACTTC.

This clone was seen a handful of times. The chain carries TRBV9 and TRBJ2-1; 9 nucleotides match TRBD2. There are 15 residues in the CDR3. Trimming cost V 0 bases and J 7 bases; bases outside gene matches: 5. Per the germline V gene, CDR1 is SGDLS and CDR2 is YYNGEE. CDR3 nucleotide sequence: TGTGCCAGCAGCGTAGCTAGCGGGACCCGTAATGAGCAGTTCTTC. It yields the protein CASSVASGTRNEQFF. Filled out from reference TRBV9 and TRBJ2-1, the complete variable domain reads DSGVTQTPKHLITATGQRVTLRCSPRSGDLSVYWYQQSLDQGLQFLIQYYNGEERAKGNILERFSAQQFPDLHSELNLSSLELGDSALYFCASSVASGTRNEQFFGPGTRLTVL.

The chain has TRBV5-8 and TRBJ1-1; tentative D call: TRBD1 (5 bases). This CDR3 is 15 amino acids long. Trimming stripped 4 bases from V and 5 bases from J, with 18 bases between. From germline, CDR1 is SGHTS and CDR2 YDEGEE. CDR3 in amino acids: CASSHTGPRKTEAFF. In DNA form, the CDR3 reads TGTGCCAGCAGCCACACAGGCCCGCGGAAGACTGAAGCTTTCTTT.

V usage is TRBV2 and J usage is TRBJ1-2; 9 bases are a match to TRBD1. Looked up from germline, CDR1 is SNHLY and CDR2 is FYNNEI. Trimming removed 8 bases from V and 7 bases from J; junction bases left unmatched: 11. The length of the CDR3 is 14 residues. In nucleotides, the CDR3 is TGTGCCAGCGGCTTAGAACAGGGGGCGCGTGGCTACACCTTC. Translation: CASGLEQGARGYTF.

The chain joins TRBV2 to TRBJ2-3; TRBD2 matches at 11 bases. This CDR3 is 17 amino acids long. Germline lookup yields CDR1 SNHLY and CDR2 FYNNEI. V shed 6 bases and J 4 bases; nucleotides not matched to a gene: 12. The CDR3 here is CASSITRLAGRADTQYF. In DNA form, the CDR3 reads TGTGCCAGCAGCATCACCCGACTAGCGGGGAGGGCAGATACGCAGTATTTT. The variable domain in full, completed from reference TRBV2 and TRBJ2-3, reads EPEVTQTPSHQVTQMGQEVILRCVPISNHLYFYWYRQILGQKVEFLVSFYNNEISEKSEIFDDQFSVERPDGSNFTLKIRSTKLEDSAMYFCASSITRLAGRADTQYFGPGTRLTVL.

This clone has just one count. The chain uses TRBV7-9 and TRBJ1-2; a possible D gene is TRBD1 (5 bases). Germline V CDR1 and CDR2: SEHNR, FQNEAQ (reference sequence). There are 15 residues in the CDR3. Deletions cut 3 bases from V and 0 bases from J, with 11 bases between. In nucleotides, the CDR3 is TGTGCCAGCAGCTTGGGACTGGGGACTAACTATGGCTACACCTTC. This encodes CASSLGLGTNYGYTF.

J is TRBJ1-5 and V is TRBV9; 10 positions match TRBD1. With V trimmed by 3 bases and J by 5 bases, 2 bases remained unmatched. CDR1 and CDR2 from the germline V gene are SGDLS and YYNGEE. CDR3 length: 14 residues. This chain's CDR3 is CASSGQGADQPQHF. As DNA, the CDR3 is TGTGCCAGCAGCGGACAGGGGGCGGATCAGCCCCAGCATTTT. Drawing the rest from reference TRBV9 and TRBJ1-5, the complete variable domain is DSGVTQTPKHLITATGQRVTLRCSPRSGDLSVYWYQQSLDQGLQFLIQYYNGEERAKGNILERFSAQQFPDLHSELNLSSLELGDSALYFCASSGQGADQPQHFGDGTRLSIL.

The CDR3: CASSPRPGTSNYGYTF. Here the CDR3 DNA reads TGTGCCAGCAGCCCACGTCCCGGGACAAGTAACTATGGCTACACCTTC. The J gene is TRBJ1-2, the V gene TRBV9; weak D call: TRBD1 (6 bases). The V gene lost 4 bases and the J gene lost 1 base, with 17 bases spanning the gap. CDR1 is SGDLS, CDR2 YYNGEE, per germline. The CDR3 covers 16 residues.

The chain links TRBV11-2 to TRBJ2-7; 13 bases match TRBD2. Germline values: CDR1 SGHAT, CDR2 FQNNGV. The V gene end was trimmed by 5 bases and the J gene end by 3 bases; junction bases not matched to a gene: 4. This CDR3 has 15 amino acids. In DNA form, the CDR3 reads TGTGCCAGCAGCCGGACTAGCGGGAGTCTCTACGAGCAGTACTTC. It yields the protein CASSRTSGSLYEQYF.

The J gene is TRBJ1-2, the V gene TRBV10-3, with 8 bases fitting TRBD1. The CDR3 totals 13 residues. Germline V gene data show CDR1 as ENHRY and CDR2 as SYGVKD. The V and J ends lost 6 bases and 10 bases, in that order; junction bases with no gene match: 10. CDR3 residues: CAISPGQAESYTF. CDR3 coding DNA: TGTGCCATCAGCCCGGGACAGGCGGAATCCTACACCTTC.

This chain uses TRBV11-2 with TRBJ2-7, with D possibly matching TRBD1 (7 bases). The CDR3 sequence is 15 residues long. V dropped 0 bases and J dropped 2 bases, with 11 bases sitting between them. CDR1 SGHAT and CDR2 FQNNGV come from the germline V gene. CDR3 sequence: CASSLEAGQTYEQYF. The CDR3, as DNA: TGTGCCAGCAGCTTAGAGGCGGGACAGACCTACGAGCAGTACTTC.

V is TRBV28 and J is TRBJ2-7, with TRBD1 matching over 8 bases. V was clipped by 5 bases and J by 4 bases; unmatched bases: 10. Germline V gives CDR1 MDHEN, CDR2 SYDVKM. This CDR3 has 15 amino acids. CDR3 sequence reads: CASSRQGAQRYEQYF. The CDR3 DNA is TGTGCCAGCAGTAGGCAGGGGGCGCAGAGGTACGAGCAGTACTTC.

The J gene is TRBJ2-1, the V gene TRBV7-5; the table names TRBD1, a call not compared with the DNA. TRBV7-5 is described as a pseudogene. This CDR3 region has 16 residues. The CDR3 sequence: CARSFITGNQMNEQFF. DNA of the CDR3: TGTGCCAGAAGCTTCATAACAGGGAATCAAATGAATGAGCAGTTCTTC.

Notes on this clone: One end of the junction is discordant with germline, which a read error may explain. The chain is built from TRBV28 and TRBJ1-4; D not resolved. This CDR3 comprises 10 residues. Germline-derived CDR1 and CDR2 are MDHEN and SYDVKM. Written as DNA, the CDR3 is TGTGCCAGCAGTTTCGTCTTCTCCGTTTTT. Translating gives CASSFVFSVF.

The V call is TRBV7-9, the J call TRBJ2-5, with D possibly being TRBD2 (6 bases). Germline V gene data show CDR1 as SEHNR and CDR2 as FQNEAQ (reference sequence). This CDR3 has 14 residues. The V gene lost 2 bases and the J gene lost 6 bases, with 13 bases spanning the gap. The CDR3 DNA sequence: TGTGCCAGCAGCTTAAGAGGTCGGGAGAAGACCCAGTACTTC. This translates into CASSLRGREKTQYF.